The clone carrying this T cell receptor (beta chain) was recorded a few times. What it binds is not known. The CDR3 is 13 amino acids. Germline CDR1 reads SGDLS; CDR2 reads YYNGEE. The V end lost 0 bases, the J end lost 7 bases, and 11 bases lay between the germline ends. The record originates from a study of spatial heterogeneity in lung cancer. Whole-study context: Raw reads showed each unique TCR and UMI combination turning up more than ten times on average.

The time point is: sample taken at primary tumor resection. Whole RNA was taken from tumor, nontumor lung or frozen PBMC; it was then sequenced unsorted. Study conclusions and caveats: Relative to follow-up, resection was when ubiquitous expanded tumor TCRs appeared more in blood.

A unique molecular identifier was attached to every TCR cDNA molecule. TCRdb called the 5' RACE reads again in MiXCR, with one record for every CDR3 protein. The top ten hold roughly 6.7% of the sample, which has tens of thousands of distinct CDR3 sequences, about an eighth seen once. The gene calls are TRBV9 and TRBJ2-7; D is possibly TRBD2 (5 bases). This receptor was obtained from a male donor with early-stage non-small cell lung cancer. The sample was PBMCs, taken at surgery. The CDR3 loop reads CASSVDGWREQYF. The CDR3 DNA is TGTGCCAGCAGCGTAGATGGGTGGAGGGAGCAGTACTTC.